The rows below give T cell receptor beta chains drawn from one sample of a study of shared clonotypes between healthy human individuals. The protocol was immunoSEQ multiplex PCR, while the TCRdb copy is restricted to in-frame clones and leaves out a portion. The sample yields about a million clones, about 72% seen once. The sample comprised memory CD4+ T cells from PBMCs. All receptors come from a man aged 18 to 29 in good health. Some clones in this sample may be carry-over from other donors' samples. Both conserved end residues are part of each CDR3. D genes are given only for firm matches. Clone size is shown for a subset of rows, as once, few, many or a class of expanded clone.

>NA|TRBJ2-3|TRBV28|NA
TGTGCCAGCACCAGGGACGGAACAGATACGCAGTATTTT
CASTRDGTDTQYF
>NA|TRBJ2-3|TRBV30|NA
TGTGCCTGGAGAGGCGGGGCCGGGGTTACGCAGTATTTT
CAWRGGAGVTQYF
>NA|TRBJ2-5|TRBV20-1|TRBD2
TGCAGTGCGGGGACTAGAGGGACCCAGTACTTC
CSAGTRGTQYF
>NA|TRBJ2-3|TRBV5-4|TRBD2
TGTGCCAGCAGCCCTACTAGCGTTTACACAGATACGCAGTATTTT
CASSPTSVYTDTQYF
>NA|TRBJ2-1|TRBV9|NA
TGTGCCAGCAGCGTATTGTCAGTGTCCTACAATGAGCAGTTCTTC
CASSVLSVSYNEQFF
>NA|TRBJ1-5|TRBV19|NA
TGTGCCAGTAGTCCGTCCTATTACTATAGCAATCAGCCCCAGCATTTT
CASSPSYYYSNQPQHF
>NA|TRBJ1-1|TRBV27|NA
TGTGCCAGCAGTGCGTTCGTACCGCGATTCGACACTGAAGCTTTCTTT
CASSAFVPRFDTEAFF
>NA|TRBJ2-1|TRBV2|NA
TGTGCCAGCACTGCCGTCGGAGGGGGCCGTAATGAGCAGTTCTTC
CASTAVGGGRNEQFF
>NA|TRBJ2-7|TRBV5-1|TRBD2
TGCGCCAGCAGCTCCCTGACTAGCGGGACGTCCTACGAGCAGTACTTC
CASSSLTSGTSYEQYF
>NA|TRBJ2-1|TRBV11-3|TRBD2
TGTGCCAGCACCCAAGGGGACTTCGGGACTAGTCGGGCTGAGCAGTTCTTC
CASTQGDFGTSRAEQFF
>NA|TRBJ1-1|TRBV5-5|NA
TGTGCCAGCAGGAGGGGCAGGGTGAACACTGAAGCTTTCTTT
CASRRGRVNTEAFF
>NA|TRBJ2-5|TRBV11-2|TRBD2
TGTGCCAGCAGCTCCCCTATAGCGGGAGGTTTAGAGACCCAGTACTTC
CASSSPIAGGLETQYF
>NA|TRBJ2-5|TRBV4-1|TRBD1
TGCGCCAGCAGCCCGACAGGGCCCATCCAAGAGACCCAGTACTTC
CASSPTGPIQETQYF
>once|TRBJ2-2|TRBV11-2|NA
TGTGCCAGCAGCCATAAGAACACCGGGGAGCTGTTTTTT
CASSHKNTGELFF
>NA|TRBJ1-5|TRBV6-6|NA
TGTGCCAGCATTAGGGATCGGAATCAGCCCCAGCATTTT
CASIRDRNQPQHF
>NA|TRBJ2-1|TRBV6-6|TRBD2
TGTGCCAGCAGCGGACTAGCGGGGGCCAATGAGCAGTTCTTC
CASSGLAGANEQFF
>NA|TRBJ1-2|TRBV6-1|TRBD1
TGTGCCAGCAGCCAACAGGGGGATCTTAACTATGGCTACACCTTC
CASSQQGDLNYGYTF
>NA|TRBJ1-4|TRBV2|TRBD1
TGTGCCAGCAAAACCGGGACAGGCGGAGAAAAACTGTTTTTT
CASKTGTGGEKLFF
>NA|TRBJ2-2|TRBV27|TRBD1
TGTGCCAGCAGTTTAACGGGACAGGGTCGAAGTACCGGGGAGCTGTTTTTT
CASSLTGQGRSTGELFF
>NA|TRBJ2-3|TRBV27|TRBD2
TGTGCCAGCAGTTTATGGCGGGAGGGGAGCACAGATACGCAGTATTTT
CASSLWREGSTDTQYF
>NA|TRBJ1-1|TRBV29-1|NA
TGCAGCGTCGCCACCCAGGGTGAAGCTTTCTTT
CSVATQGEAFF
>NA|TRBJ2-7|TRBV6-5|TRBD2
TGTGCCAGCAGTTTGCCGACTAGCGGGAAGTACGAGCAGTACTTC
CASSLPTSGKYEQYF
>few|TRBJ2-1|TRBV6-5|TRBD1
TGTGCCAGCAGTGCCACAGGGGGCGGACTAAAGCAGTTCTTC
CASSATGGGLKQFF
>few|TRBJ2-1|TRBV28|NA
TGTGCCAGCAGTTTAACGACAGGTACACACAATGAGCAGTTCTTC
CASSLTTGTHNEQFF
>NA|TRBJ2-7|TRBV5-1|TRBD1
TGCGCCAGCAGATTCGGACAGGGCAGCTCCTACGAGCAGTACTTC
CASRFGQGSSYEQYF